This T cell receptor (beta chain) was obtained from a study of T-cell reconstitution after alpha-beta-depleted transplantation in children. Whole-study findings and limits: Expanded graft clones, several hundred of them, were reportedly the source of alpha-beta T cells about two months after transplant. At one year after transplant, newly produced T cells mostly accounted for T-cell counts and diversity.

In the case of this clonotype: Its target is unknown.

This CDR3 region has 15 residues. Germline loops: CDR1 SGHAT, CDR2 FQNNGV. Trimming took off 5 bases at V and 3 bases at J, with 17 bases between the two ends. Molecular barcoding with unique molecular identifiers was used for the TCRbeta library. TCRdb reprocessed the PCR reads with MiXCR, giving one entry per CDR3 protein. The sample gives 800,000 to 1,000,000 distinct CDR3 sequences, about 29% of which show up once; approximately 30% is in the top ten. The sequences come from PBMCs, mostly from graft donor cells, collected 360 days after TCRalphabeta/CD19-depleted stem cell transplant. V usage is TRBV11-2 and J usage is TRBJ2-7, with D tentatively TRBD1 (6 bases). This clonotype originated in a boy in the first two years of life who had a stem cell transplant for SCID, so the T cells may come from the graft donor. CDR3 bases: TGTGCCAGCAGCACATGGACAGCCGGGCACTACGAGCAGTACTTC. Translation: CASSTWTAGHYEQYF.